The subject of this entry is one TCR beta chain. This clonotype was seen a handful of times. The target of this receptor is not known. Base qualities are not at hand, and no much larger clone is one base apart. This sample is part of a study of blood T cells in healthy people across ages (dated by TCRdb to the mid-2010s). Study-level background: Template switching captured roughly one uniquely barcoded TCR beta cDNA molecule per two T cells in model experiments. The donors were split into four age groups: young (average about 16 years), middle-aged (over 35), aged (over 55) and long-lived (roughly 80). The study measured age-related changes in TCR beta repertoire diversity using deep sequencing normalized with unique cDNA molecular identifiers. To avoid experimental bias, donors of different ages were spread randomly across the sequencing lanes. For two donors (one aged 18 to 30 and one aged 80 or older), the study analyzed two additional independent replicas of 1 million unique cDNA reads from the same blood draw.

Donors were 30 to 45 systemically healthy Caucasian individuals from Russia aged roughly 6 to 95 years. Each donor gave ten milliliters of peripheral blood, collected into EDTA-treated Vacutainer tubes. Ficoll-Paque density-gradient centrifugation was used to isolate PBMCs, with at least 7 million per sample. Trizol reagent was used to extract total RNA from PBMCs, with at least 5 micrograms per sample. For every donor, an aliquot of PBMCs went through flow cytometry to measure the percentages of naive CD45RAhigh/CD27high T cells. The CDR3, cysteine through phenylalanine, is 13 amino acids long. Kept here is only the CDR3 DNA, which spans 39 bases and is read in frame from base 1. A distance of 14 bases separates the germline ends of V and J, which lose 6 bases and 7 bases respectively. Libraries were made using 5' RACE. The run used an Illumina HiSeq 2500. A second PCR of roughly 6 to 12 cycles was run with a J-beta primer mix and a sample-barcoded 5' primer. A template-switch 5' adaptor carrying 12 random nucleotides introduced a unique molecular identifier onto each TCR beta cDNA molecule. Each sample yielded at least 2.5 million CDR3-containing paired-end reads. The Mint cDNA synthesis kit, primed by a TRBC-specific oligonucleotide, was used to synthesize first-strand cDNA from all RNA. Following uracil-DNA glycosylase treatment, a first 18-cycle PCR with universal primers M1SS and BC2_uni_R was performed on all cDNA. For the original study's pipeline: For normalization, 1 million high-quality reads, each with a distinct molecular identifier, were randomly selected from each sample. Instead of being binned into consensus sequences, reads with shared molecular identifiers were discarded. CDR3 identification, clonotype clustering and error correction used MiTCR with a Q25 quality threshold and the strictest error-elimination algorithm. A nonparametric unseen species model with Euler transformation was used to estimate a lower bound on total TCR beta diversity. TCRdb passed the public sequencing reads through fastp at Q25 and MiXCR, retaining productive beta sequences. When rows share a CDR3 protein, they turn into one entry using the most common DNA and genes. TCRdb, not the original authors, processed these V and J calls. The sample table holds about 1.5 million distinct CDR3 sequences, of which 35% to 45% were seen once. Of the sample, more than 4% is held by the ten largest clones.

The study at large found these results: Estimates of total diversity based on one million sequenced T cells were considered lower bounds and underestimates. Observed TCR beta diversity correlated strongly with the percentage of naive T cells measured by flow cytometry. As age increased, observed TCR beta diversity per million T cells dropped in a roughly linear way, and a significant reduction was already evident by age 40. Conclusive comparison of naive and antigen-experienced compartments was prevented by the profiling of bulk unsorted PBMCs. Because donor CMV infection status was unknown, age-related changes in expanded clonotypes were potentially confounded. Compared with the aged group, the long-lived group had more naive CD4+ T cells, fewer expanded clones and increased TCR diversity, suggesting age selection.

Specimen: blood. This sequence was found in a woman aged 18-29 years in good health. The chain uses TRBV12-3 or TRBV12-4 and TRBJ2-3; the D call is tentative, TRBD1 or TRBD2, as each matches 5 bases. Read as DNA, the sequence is TGTGCCAGCAGACGAGGGGCCACTAATACGCAGTATTTT. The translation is CASRRGATNTQYF.